Listed below are T cell receptor beta chains from one sample, sequenced in a study of early T cells in non-severe SARS-CoV-2 infection. TCRdb analysed the 5' RACE reads with MiXCR anew, one entry per CDR3 protein. The repertoire consists of 50,000 or so distinct CDR3 sequences, with roughly 5.3% occurring once and the leading ten covering about 4.3%. The sequencing sample was made of whole blood. The receptor set was obtained from an adult who was a healthcare worker with PCR-confirmed SARS-CoV-2 infection or an uninfected control (not recorded which). Both conserved end residues are part of each CDR3.

j_call | v_call | cdr3_aa
TRBJ2-7 | TRBV5-1 | CASSYNSYEQYF
TRBJ2-2 | TRBV29-1 | CSVDQGNTGELFF
TRBJ1-2 | TRBV5-1 | CASRKGQGASYGYTF
TRBJ2-7 | TRBV15 | CATSRDRGEGEQYF
TRBJ2-7 | TRBV29-1 | CSVTAGASYEQYF
TRBJ1-2 | TRBV20-1 | CSAREGTGFSYGYTF
TRBJ2-2 | TRBV29-1 | CSVQLTGAGELFF
TRBJ2-1 | TRBV6-6 | CASSFRDRDGNEQFF
TRBJ1-5 | TRBV6-5 | CASSYSIFSNQPQHF
TRBJ2-7 | TRBV7-2 | CASSHTGTSGANSYEQYF
TRBJ1-6 | TRBV3-1 | CASSHGGKNSPLHF
TRBJ2-7 | TRBV7-6 | CASSQRGREQYF
TRBJ2-6 | TRBV12-2 | CASRLSGQGRPSPSGANVLTF
TRBJ2-1 | TRBV7-2 | CASSPRQGVYNEQFF
TRBJ2-2 | TRBV9 | CASSVATKGAGELFF
TRBJ1-2 | TRBV19 | CASSRAHGQGNGYTF
TRBJ1-1 | TRBV10-1 | CASRETGTEAFF
TRBJ2-3 | TRBV13 | CASYPSGRGGQIGTQYF
TRBJ2-5 | TRBV7-2 | CASSLGVRETQYF
TRBJ2-1 | TRBV18 | CASSPNLDPPYNEQFF
TRBJ2-5 | TRBV5-4 | CASSSPGTKETQYF
TRBJ2-7 | TRBV5-8 | CASSLATGYGEQYF